This paragraph reports one T cell receptor beta chain. No antigen is known for it. V was trimmed by 4 bases and J by 0 bases, leaving 6 bases between them. The CDR3 runs to 13 residues. Germline V gene data show CDR1 as SGHRS and CDR2 as YFSETQ. When sampled, the donors appeared nominally healthy, though they likely had unrecorded immune exposures. PCR involved 60 Vbeta and 13 Jbeta primers. Using immunoSEQ multiplex PCR, the repertoire was profiled, and TCRdb retains in-frame clones only, with some absent. In the table there are 150,000 to 160,000 clones, approximately 80% of which are singletons. The sample is drawn from a study of cytomegalovirus exposure and HLA in healthy donors. General study points: Evidence from a later analysis indicated that most CMV-associated TCR beta chains looked HLA-restricted. A prior analysis recorded that most TCR beta V segments were productive about 87% or about 30% of the time.

V is TRBV5-1 and J is TRBJ2-3; unclear D gene. The material sequenced was PBMCs. This receptor was identified in a man aged 30 to 39 in good health and CMV-seropositive. Here the CDR3 reads CASSLTSTDTQYF. DNA of the CDR3: TGCGCCAGCAGCCTCACTAGCACAGATACGCAGTATTTT.